Each of the 19 T cell receptor beta chains below was sequenced from the same sample in a study of identical twins. TCRdb reanalysed the 5' RACE reads using MiXCR and keeps one entry per CDR3 protein. This table holds a few hundred thousand distinct CDR3 sequences, approximately 14% found once. The sample also formed part of further work on yellow fever vaccine responses in identical twins.

The specimen sequenced was CD4+ T cells sorted from blood. The receptors were gathered from a woman aged 18-29 years in good health.

The rearrangement uses TRBV12-3 or TRBV12-4 and TRBJ2-5; D is tentatively TRBD1 or TRBD2 (5 bases each). Trimming cost V 7 bases and J 5 bases, with 14 bases left between them. This CDR3 region has 13 residues. CDR3: CASNRRGVETQYF. In DNA form, the CDR3 reads TGTGCCAGCAATCGACGGGGCGTGGAGACCCAGTACTTC.

The table lists this clonotype with a few counts. The rearrangement uses TRBV6-1 and TRBJ1-4; tentatively, D is TRBD1 (5 bases). Germline V gene sequence: CDR1 MNHNS, CDR2 SASEGT. The CDR3 length is 15 residues. The V and J ends lost 7 bases and 6 bases respectively, with 18 bases between them. CDR3 DNA sequence: TGTGCCAGCACCCGGGTCGGGGGAGGGGATGAAAAACTGTTTTTT. Encoded protein: CASTRVGGGDEKLFF.

This clonotype was recorded a few times. The chain has TRBV6-5 and TRBJ2-1; maybe TRBD1 (6 bases). Trimming removed 0 bases from V and 0 bases from J, with 18 bases in between. This CDR3 is built from 19 residues. Per the germline V gene, CDR1 is MNHEY and CDR2 is SVGAGI. The CDR3 here is CASSYSQTGWGSSYNEQFF. Written as DNA, the CDR3 is TGTGCCAGCAGTTACTCCCAGACAGGCTGGGGAAGCTCCTACAATGAGCAGTTCTTC.

This clonotype has only a few counts. The chain couples TRBV2 to TRBJ1-6; possibly TRBD1 for D (5 bases). The germline V and J ends were trimmed by 9 bases and 9 bases, with 12 bases remaining between them. There are 12 residues in the CDR3. Germline loops: CDR1 SNHLY, CDR2 FYNNEI. The CDR3 here is CASGAEGSPLHF. CDR3 in DNA: TGTGCCAGTGGGGCCGAGGGTTCACCCCTCCACTTT.

In this sample, this clonotype turned up a few times. V gene TRBV20-1 combines with J gene TRBJ1-1, with D perhaps TRBD1 (6 bases). This CDR3 spans 14 amino acids. CDR1 and CDR2 (germline): DFQATT, SNEGSKA (reference sequence). The V and J ends lost 4 bases and 0 bases respectively, with 12 bases between them. The CDR3 protein is CSATLQGLNTEAFF. Here the CDR3 DNA reads TGCAGTGCTACCCTACAGGGCCTGAACACTGAAGCTTTCTTT.

This clonotype turned up a few times. V usage is TRBV2 and J usage is TRBJ2-3, with D perhaps matching TRBD1 or TRBD2 (6 bases each). CDR1 is SNHLY and CDR2 is FYNNEI in the germline V gene. This CDR3 contains 14 residues. V lost 10 bases and J lost 0, with 14 bases in between. CDR3 residues: CAIGGPVSTDTQYF. The DNA of the CDR3 is TGTGCCATCGGGGGCCCGGTCAGCACAGATACGCAGTATTTT.

This clonotype was seen only a few times. This chain connects TRBV7-9 to TRBJ2-7; tentative D call: TRBD2 (7 bases). CDR3 length equals 16 residues. Germline loops: CDR1 SEHNR, CDR2 FQNEAQ (reference sequence). The V end was cut by 4 bases, the J end by 3 bases, with 19 bases between. CDR3 sequence (DNA): TGTGCCAGCAGCTCATCAGGGGCCGGGAGGAGCTACGAGCAGTACTTC. Its translation: CASSSSGAGRSYEQYF.

This clonotype was seen a handful of times. The CDR3 reads CASSRSGAGTDTQYF. The DNA for the CDR3 is TGTGCCAGCAGCAGATCTGGAGCGGGCACAGATACGCAGTATTTT. The chain uses TRBV5-6 and TRBJ2-3; tentative D call: TRBD2 (5 bases). Germline CDR1 SGHDT, CDR2 YYEEEE. V dropped 4 bases and J dropped 1 base, with 13 bases sitting between them. CDR3 length equals 15 residues.

A word on this clonotype: An end of the junction does not agree with germline; a read error may underlie this. J is TRBJ2-1 and V is TRBV3-1; D remains unclear. This CDR3 is 17 amino acids long. CDR1 and CDR2 (germline): LGHDT, YNNKEL (reference sequence). DNA of the CDR3: TGTGCCAGCTGCCAAGATCGGCTAGTGAATGGGTACAATGAGCAGTTCTTC. Translation gives CASCQDRLVNGYNEQFF.

This clonotype has a count of ten or more. This rearrangement joins TRBV24-1 to TRBJ2-1, with D perhaps matching TRBD2 (5 bases). Germline lookup yields CDR1 KGHDR and CDR2 SFDVKD. This CDR3 is 14 amino acids long. Trimming took 5 bases from V and 2 from J, leaving 9 bases between them. In DNA, the CDR3 is TGTGCCACCAGTGCGGGGTTCCCCTACAATGAGCAGTTCTTC. Translated: CATSAGFPYNEQFF.

This clonotype was found a few times. The chain combines TRBV5-1 with TRBJ2-7, with TRBD2 as a possible D gene (6 bases). Trimming pared 0 bases from V and 6 bases from J, leaving 19 bases between. The CDR3 spans 16 residues. The V gene's germline CDR1 is SGHRS and CDR2 YFSETQ. The CDR3 nucleotides are TGCGCCAGCAGCTTGGTGAATCCTGACGGGAGCGGCGAGCAGTACTTC. It yields the protein CASSLVNPDGSGEQYF.

This clonotype appeared a few times. The chain recombines TRBV15 with TRBJ2-2; D might be TRBD1 (6 bases). The V gene lost 5 bases and the J gene lost 7 bases, with 17 bases spanning the gap. CDR1 is LNHNV, CDR2 YYDKDF, per germline (reference sequence). This CDR3 is 15 amino acids long. The CDR3 reads CATSGVAGANGELFF. In DNA form, the CDR3 reads TGTGCCACCAGCGGGGTGGCAGGGGCTAACGGGGAGCTGTTTTTT.

The chain is built from TRBV7-3 and TRBJ2-7; possible D gene TRBD2, 6 bases. CDR3 length: 15 residues. V lost 2 bases to trimming and J lost 2 bases, with 13 bases between them. Germline V gene sequence: CDR1 SGHTA, CDR2 FQGTGA. CDR3 in DNA: TGTGCCAGCAGCTTATCATCAGCGGGTCCCTACGAGCAGTACTTC. Amino acids: CASSLSSAGPYEQYF.

The rearrangement joins TRBV7-6 to TRBJ2-3, with 8 bases that match TRBD2. The CDR3 is made up of 16 amino acids. V trimming: 5 bases; J trimming: 3 bases; junction bases outside the gene matches: 10. CDR1 is SGHVS and CDR2 is FNYEAQ in the germline V gene. CDR3 in amino acids: CASSPRYKRETDTQYF. The CDR3 region has the DNA TGTGCCAGCAGCCCACGGTATAAGCGGGAGACAGATACGCAGTATTTT.

This CDR3 reads CATGKTGTGFNEQFF. CDR3 nucleotides: TGTGCCACCGGGAAGACCGGGACAGGGTTCAATGAGCAGTTCTTC. The V and J genes are TRBV15 and TRBJ2-1; TRBD1 matches at 9 bases. The V gene's germline CDR1 is LNHNV and CDR2 YYDKDF (reference sequence). Trimming at V came to 8 bases and at J to 6 bases, leaving 11 bases not matched to a gene. This CDR3 region has 15 residues.

In this sample, this clonotype turned up a few times. This chain connects TRBV10-2 to TRBJ2-3, with D uncertain. The CDR3 is 14 amino acids. Germline V gene data show CDR1 as WSHSY and CDR2 as SAAADI. Trimming stripped 3 bases from V and 3 bases from J, with 10 bases between. The chain's CDR3 is CASSDPGPTDTQYF. The CDR3 nucleotides read TGCGCCAGCAGTGACCCCGGGCCAACAGATACGCAGTATTTT.

This chain connects TRBV11-1 to TRBJ2-1; TRBD2 aligns across 16 bases. This CDR3 has 19 amino acids. Germline CDR1 reads SGHAT; CDR2 reads FQDESV (reference sequence). With V trimmed by 0 bases and J by 2 bases, 4 bases remained unmatched. The CDR3 sequence is CASSLAGTSGRAPYNEQFF. The CDR3 DNA is TGTGCCAGCAGCTTAGCAGGGACTAGCGGGAGGGCCCCCTACAATGAGCAGTTCTTC.

This clonotype has a handful of counts. V usage is TRBV7-9 and J usage is TRBJ1-6; D call uncertain. Deletions cut 1 base from V and 6 bases from J, with 10 bases between. Germline V gives CDR1 SEHNR, CDR2 FQNEAQ (reference sequence). There are 15 residues in the CDR3. Here the CDR3 reads CASSLVRVGNSPLHF. The CDR3 DNA reads as TGTGCCAGCAGCTTAGTAAGGGTGGGTAATTCACCCCTCCACTTT.

This clonotype was detected a few times. V gene TRBV6-1 combines with J gene TRBJ2-5; D perhaps matches TRBD1 (6 bases). CDR3 size: 14 residues. Germline V CDR1 and CDR2: MNHNS, SASEGT. Between the trimmed V and J ends, which lost 5 bases and 5 bases, there was a span of 15 bases. For the CDR3, the DNA is TGTGCCAGCAGTCCGACAGGCAGCAGGGAGACCCAGTACTTC. Translated, it gives CASSPTGSRETQYF.